What follows are 9 T cell receptor beta chains derived from one specimen sequenced in a study of blood T cell repertoires in COVID-19. Assay: immunoSEQ multiplex PCR; the TCRdb copy retains only in-frame clones and omits some. The sample holds roughly 330,000 clones, 87% seen once. Sequencing input: PBMCs or T cells enriched from blood (not recorded which). These receptors were taken from a woman between 25 and 40 years old who had recovered from COVID-19.

The gene calls are TRBV5-6 and TRBJ1-2; no clear D gene. This CDR3 has 14 residues. Germline CDR1 reads SGHDT; CDR2 reads YYEEEE. Trimming took 0 bases from V and 5 from J, leaving 11 bases between them. The CDR3 nucleotides read TGTGCCAGCAGCTTGGGCGAGTTTGATTATGGCTACACCTTC. This encodes CASSLGEFDYGYTF.

This rearrangement joins TRBV9 to TRBJ1-1, with a tentative D call TRBD1 (6 bases). The V gene's germline CDR1 is SGDLS and CDR2 YYNGEE. This CDR3 has 20 residues. The V end was cut by 0 bases, the J end by 0 bases, with 24 bases between. The CDR3 sequence: CASSVASPPQGRGVNTEAFF. The CDR3 coding sequence is TGTGCCAGCAGCGTAGCTTCCCCCCCACAGGGACGGGGGGTGAACACTGAAGCTTTCTTT.

The rearrangement uses TRBV28 and TRBJ1-1, with D possibly being TRBD1 (6 bases). V was trimmed by 7 bases and J by 4 bases, leaving 13 bases between them. Germline V CDR1 and CDR2: MDHEN, SYDVKM. The CDR3 consists of 13 residues. The CDR3 coding sequence is TGTGCCAGCACCGAAACAGGGCGCACTGAAGCTTTCTTT. The encoded protein is CASTETGRTEAFF.

V usage is TRBV3-1 (or the pseudogene TRBV3-2) and J usage is TRBJ1-2; TRBD1 matches at 7 bases. Unmatched junction bases numbered 9, after V lost 4 bases and J lost 7 bases. Germline V CDR1 and CDR2: LGHDT, YNNKEL (reference sequence). This CDR3 has 14 amino acids. The CDR3 DNA reads TGTGCCAGCAGCCCAGAGGGACAGTATCGTGGCTACACCTTC. Translating it yields CASSPEGQYRGYTF.

The chain carries TRBV5-1 and TRBJ1-2, with D possibly being TRBD1 (5 bases). V lost 0 bases, J lost 3 bases, and 18 bases lay in between. Germline V gene sequence: CDR1 SGHRS, CDR2 YFSETQ. The CDR3 runs 17 residues. The CDR3 DNA reads TGCGCCAGCAGCTTGGGGATATCCGGGACTGCTCACTATGGCTACACCTTC. Its translation is CASSLGISGTAHYGYTF. The full variable domain, in which reference TRBV5-1 and TRBJ1-2 provide the parts outside the CDR3, is KAGVTQTPRYLIKTRGQQVTLSCSPISGHRSVSWYQQTPGQGLQFLFEYFSETQRNKGNFPGRFSGRQFSNSRSEMNVSTLELGDSALYLCASSLGISGTAHYGYTFGSGTRLTVV.

This chain's CDR3 is CASSMTGLGSEAFF. CDR3 DNA: TGTGCCAGCAGCATGACAGGGCTTGGTTCTGAAGCTTTCTTT. This chain joins TRBV9 and TRBJ1-1, with 7 nucleotides matching TRBD1. V shed 4 bases, J shed 6 bases, and the junction held 9 bases outside the gene matches. This CDR3 has 14 residues. Germline V CDR1 and CDR2: SGDLS, YYNGEE.

The V gene is TRBV9, the J gene TRBJ2-1, with D possibly being TRBD2 (5 bases). V gave up 3 bases and J gave up 4 bases, with 11 bases separating them. Germline loops: CDR1 SGDLS, CDR2 YYNGEE. The CDR3 totals 14 residues. This CDR3 is CASSGLAEYNEQFF. The CDR3 bases are TGTGCCAGCAGCGGGCTAGCCGAATACAATGAGCAGTTCTTC.

The chain joins TRBV6-5 to TRBJ1-3, with D perhaps TRBD1 (5 bases). The CDR3 has 15 amino acids. CDR1 is MNHEY, CDR2 SVGAGI, per germline. V was trimmed by 4 bases and J by 0 bases, leaving 10 bases between them. CDR3 region: CASSLAGLSGNTIYF. CDR3 sequence (DNA): TGTGCCAGCAGTTTGGCAGGGCTCTCTGGAAACACCATATATTTT.

This clone was observed once. The gene calls are TRBV6-1 and TRBJ1-1; no definite D call. Germline lookup yields CDR1 MNHNS and CDR2 SASEGT. CDR3 length: 14 residues. V was clipped by 2 bases and J by 0 bases, with 7 bases between them. The CDR3 loop is CASSERVLNTEAFF. In nucleotides, the CDR3 is TGTGCCAGCAGTGAACGTGTTTTGAACACTGAAGCTTTCTTT.